This section outlines one T cell receptor beta chain sequence together with its context. As yet, its antigen is unknown. This record comes from a study of cytomegalovirus exposure and HLA in healthy donors. Amplification used 60 Vbeta primers and 13 Jbeta primers. Only in-frame clones appear in the TCRdb table, and some are missing; sequencing was by immunoSEQ multiplex PCR. The data hold approximately 150,000 clones, with about 71% observed a single time. CDR3 length: 13 residues. Germline V gene data show CDR1 as LGHNT and CDR2 as FRNRAP. Trimming took 7 bases from V and 4 from J, leaving 13 bases between them. Study results and limitations: 150 to 200 TCR beta chains were listed as cytomegalovirus-associated.

The material sequenced was PBMCs. This receptor was identified in a woman younger than 45 in good health and CMV-seronegative. This chain uses TRBV12-5 with TRBJ1-1; D gene uncertain. The CDR3: CASAREETTEAFF. DNA of the CDR3: TGTGCTAGTGCCCGGGAGGAGACCACTGAAGCTTTCTTT.